The 32 T cell receptor beta chains below were found in one sample sequenced in a study of T cell responses to AZD1222 COVID-19 vaccine. Data came from immunoSEQ multiplex PCR; TCRdb stores just in-frame clones and leaves some out. The repertoire consists of roughly 150,000 clones, with around 91% occurring once and the leading ten covering about 4.6%. The sequencing used peripheral blood, collected on day 0 of AZD1222 vaccination. The receptors originated from an adult in good health.

The chain joins TRBV28 to TRBJ1-1; weak D call: TRBD1 (5 bases). The V end lost 2 bases, the J end lost 2 bases, and 12 bases lay between the germline ends. In germline, CDR1 is MDHEN, CDR2 SYDVKM. This CDR3 is 15 amino acids long. CDR3 in amino acids: CASSLGGGVNTEAFF. DNA for the CDR3: TGTGCCAGCAGTTTAGGCGGGGGGGTTAACACTGAAGCTTTCTTT.

The rearrangement joins TRBV7-2 to TRBJ2-1; 13 nucleotides agree with TRBD2. The CDR3 runs to 15 residues. With V trimmed by 5 bases and J by 13 bases, 11 bases remained unmatched. Per the germline V gene, CDR1 is SGHTA and CDR2 is FQGNSA. For the CDR3, the DNA is TGTGCCAGCAGCCCCCAAGGGACTAGCGGGACTAATCAGTTCTTC. Translating gives CASSPQGTSGTNQFF.

The chain carries TRBV7-2 and TRBJ1-4; D possibly corresponds to TRBD1 (5 bases). The V end lost 5 bases, the J end lost 8 bases, and 12 bases lay between the germline ends. Germline CDR1 reads SGHTA; CDR2 reads FQGNSA. The length of the CDR3 is 13 residues. CDR3 sequence (DNA): TGTGCCAGCAGCCATGGGGGGTTAGAAAAACTGTTTTTT. Amino acids: CASSHGGLEKLFF.

This clone appeared once. The gene calls are TRBV30 and TRBJ1-1; D is perhaps TRBD1 (6 bases). V lost 2 bases and J lost 1, with 23 bases in between. The CDR3 covers 18 residues. Per the germline V gene, CDR1 is GTSNPN and CDR2 is SVGIG (reference sequence). CDR3 DNA: TGTGCCTGGAGTTCGCCTCTCAGGGGAATTCTAAAGAACACTGAAGCTTTCTTT. This translates into CAWSSPLRGILKNTEAFF.

This clone has a single count. This chain connects TRBV19 to TRBJ2-2; TRBD1 matches at 9 bases. Germline V gene lookup returns CDR1 LNHDA and CDR2 SQIVND (reference sequence). V was pared by 5 bases and J by 1 base, with 5 bases of the junction left unmatched. The CDR3 runs to 16 residues. CDR3: CASSGTGLENTGELFF. The CDR3 nucleotides are TGTGCCAGTAGTGGGACAGGGCTGGAGAACACCGGGGAGCTGTTTTTT.

V and J are TRBV30 and TRBJ1-4, with D possibly being TRBD1 (5 bases). Per germline, CDR1 GTSNPN and CDR2 SVGIG (reference sequence). The V and J ends lost 6 bases and 8 bases respectively, with 19 bases between them. The CDR3 runs to 14 residues. Here the CDR3 DNA reads TGTGCCTGCGCCCGGAGCAGGGTAGAGGAAAAACTGTTTTTT. It codes for CACARSRVEEKLFF.

The chain is built from TRBV6-5 and TRBJ2-1; D gene unclear. Germline V gene data show CDR1 as MNHEY and CDR2 as SVGAGI. The V and J ends lost 7 bases and 6 bases respectively, with 10 bases between them. The CDR3 length is 12 residues. The DNA of the CDR3 is TGTGCCAGCAACGGCCTAGGCAATGAGCAGTTCTTC. This translates into CASNGLGNEQFF.

This chain links TRBV19 with TRBJ1-4, with TRBD1 matching 7 bases. CDR1 LNHDA and CDR2 SQIVND come from the germline V gene (reference sequence). The V gene end was trimmed by 11 bases and the J gene end by 6 bases; junction bases not matched to a gene: 9. The CDR3 has 13 amino acids. CDR3 region: CAVSGTAHEKLFF. CDR3 DNA: TGTGCCGTTTCCGGGACAGCCCATGAAAAACTGTTTTTT.

The rearrangement links TRBV18 to TRBJ2-1; 7 bases agree with TRBD2. Germline V lookup: CDR1 KGHSH, CDR2 LQKENI. The CDR3 is 16 residues long. V was clipped by 3 bases and J by 9 bases; unmatched bases: 14. CDR3 region: CASSPRESGIEGEQFF. The CDR3 DNA follows: TGTGCCAGCTCACCCCGAGAGAGCGGGATAGAGGGTGAGCAGTTCTTC.

The chain links TRBV19 to TRBJ2-5, with 10 bases aligning to TRBD2. The CDR3 runs to 14 residues. Germline loops: CDR1 LNHDA, CDR2 SQIVND (reference sequence). Unmatched junction bases numbered 5, after V lost 5 bases and J lost 5 bases. The CDR3 sequence: CASSSTLAGETQYF. The CDR3 bases are TGTGCCAGTAGTTCAACACTAGCGGGGGAGACCCAGTACTTC. Full variable domain (missing parts from reference TRBV19 and TRBJ2-5): DGGITQSPKYLFRKEGQNVTLSCEQNLNHDAMYWYRQDPGQGLRLIYYSQIVNDFQKGDIAEGYSVSREKKESFPLTVTSAQKNPTAFYLCASSSTLAGETQYFGPGTRLLVL.

This chain joins TRBV28 and TRBJ1-2; 11 nucleotides line up with TRBD1. The length of the CDR3 is 17 residues. V trimming: 6 bases; J trimming: 7 bases; junction bases outside the gene matches: 16. Germline lookup yields CDR1 MDHEN and CDR2 SYDVKM. The CDR3 loop reads CASRTSVLGQGASGYTF. The CDR3 DNA reads as TGTGCCAGCAGGACCTCAGTCCTAGGACAGGGGGCGTCTGGCTACACCTTC.

The chain is built from TRBV15 and TRBJ2-7, with D unclear. The germline V gene encodes CDR1 LNHNV and CDR2 YYDKDF (reference sequence). The ends were cut back, 3 bases at V and 1 base at J, with 7 bases in the middle. This CDR3 is built from 13 residues. As DNA, the CDR3 is TGTGCCACCAGCAGTTGGGGATCCTACGAGCAGTACTTC. Protein product: CATSSWGSYEQYF.

The rearrangement joins TRBV7-3 to TRBJ2-1; 12 bases map to TRBD2. V was clipped by 6 bases and J by 5 bases; unmatched bases: 8. From germline, CDR1 is SGHTA and CDR2 FQGTGA. The CDR3 is 16 residues long. CDR3 region: CASRKTGTSGHNEQFF. The DNA for the CDR3 is TGTGCCAGCAGGAAGACCGGGACTAGCGGGCACAATGAGCAGTTCTTC.

V usage is TRBV6-7 and J usage is TRBJ2-7; TRBD2 matches 12 bases. TRBV6-7 is identified as an open reading frame with a role that is uncertain. J gave up 5 bases and V 2 bases, and 7 bases lay outside the gene matches. There are 16 residues in the CDR3. The CDR3 sequence is CASSYRLAGVHHEQYF. CDR3 in DNA: TGTGCCAGCAGTTACAGACTAGCGGGAGTTCACCACGAGCAGTACTTC.

V gene TRBV9 combines with J gene TRBJ1-1; 7 positions agree with TRBD1. This CDR3 has 13 amino acids. J was trimmed by 2 bases and V by 6 bases; bases with no gene match: 4. Looked up from germline, CDR1 is SGDLS and CDR2 is YYNGEE. CDR3 protein: CASTPGGNTEAFF. As DNA, the CDR3 is TGTGCCAGCACCCCAGGGGGAAACACTGAAGCTTTCTTT.

V is TRBV13 and J is TRBJ1-1; D not resolved. The germline V gene encodes CDR1 PRHDT and CDR2 FYEKMQ (reference sequence). This CDR3 is 13 amino acids long. Trimming took 5 bases from V and 5 from J, leaving 12 bases between them. The CDR3 loop reads CASSQRSGTEAFF. The CDR3 bases are TGTGCCAGCAGCCAGCGATCGGGGACTGAAGCTTTCTTT.

The rearrangement uses TRBV6-5 and TRBJ1-2; weak D call: TRBD1 (5 bases). Trimming took 0 bases from V and 4 from J, leaving 15 bases between them. Germline V gene data show CDR1 as MNHEY and CDR2 as SVGAGI. This CDR3 region has 16 residues. This chain's CDR3 is CASSYSLGGGGYGYTF. CDR3 bases: TGTGCCAGCAGTTACTCGTTGGGGGGAGGTGGCTATGGCTACACCTTC.

The V gene is TRBV30, the J gene TRBJ2-5; D possibly matches TRBD1 or TRBD2 (5 bases each). Trimming took 2 bases from V and 5 from J, leaving 33 bases between them. This CDR3 is built from 20 residues. Germline assignment: CDR1 GTSNPN and CDR2 SVGIG (reference sequence). CDR3 DNA: TGTGCCTGGAGTAACGGGGCCCACGAGGTGAATAGGTGGGACGGTGAGACCCAGTACTTC. Protein sequence: CAWSNGAHEVNRWDGETQYF.

The chain uses TRBV7-3 and TRBJ2-1; 9 bases are a match to TRBD2. The CDR3 sequence is 16 residues long. Trimming removed 5 bases from V and 6 bases from J; junction bases left unmatched: 11. Germline assignment: CDR1 SGHTA and CDR2 FQGTGA. The CDR3 coding sequence is TGTGCCAGCAGCCCCAAGGGCGGGAGGGCCGCCAATGAGCAGTTCTTC. Translation: CASSPKGGRAANEQFF.

The rearrangement uses TRBV19 and TRBJ1-2; D perhaps matches TRBD1 (5 bases). Germline assignment: CDR1 LNHDA and CDR2 SQIVND (reference sequence). Trimming stripped 7 bases from V and 7 bases from J, with 16 bases between. This CDR3 has 13 amino acids. The CDR3 DNA sequence: TGTGCCAGTACGGCAGGGCCCGACCGTGGCTACACCTTC. Translated, it gives CASTAGPDRGYTF. The entire variable domain, with the rest obtained from reference TRBV19 and TRBJ1-2, is as follows: DGGITQSPKYLFRKEGQNVTLSCEQNLNHDAMYWYRQDPGQGLRLIYYSQIVNDFQKGDIAEGYSVSREKKESFPLTVTSAQKNPTAFYLCASTAGPDRGYTFGSGTRLTVV.

The chain recombines TRBV4-1 with TRBJ2-2, with 7 positions matching TRBD2. Germline assignment: CDR1 MGHRA and CDR2 YSYEKL. V lost 4 bases and J lost 7; bases outside the gene matches: 12. The CDR3 is 16 residues long. The CDR3: CASSPLGEGRGGELFF. CDR3 coding DNA: TGCGCCAGCAGCCCCTTGGGGGAGGGCCGAGGCGGGGAGCTGTTTTTT.

V and J are TRBV7-2 and TRBJ1-4; D remains ambiguous. CDR3 length: 14 residues. The germline V gene has CDR1 SGHTA and CDR2 FQGNSA. The V and J ends lost 5 bases and 8 bases respectively, with 15 bases between them. CDR3 sequence (DNA): TGTGCCAGCAGCCCAAATTCCCCGCGGGAAAAACTGTTTTTT. Amino acid sequence: CASSPNSPREKLFF.

The genes are TRBV7-3 and TRBJ2-2; D remains ambiguous. The CDR3 spans 13 residues. V lost 2 bases, J lost 4 bases, and 5 bases lay in between. Germline V lookup: CDR1 SGHTA, CDR2 FQGTGA. Here the CDR3 reads CASSLSATGELFF. DNA for the CDR3: TGTGCCAGCAGCTTATCCGCCACCGGGGAGCTGTTTTTT. Full variable domain (rest looked up from reference TRBV7-3 and TRBJ2-2): GAGVSQTPSNKVTEKGKYVELRCDPISGHTALYWYRQSLGQGPEFLIYFQGTGAADDSGLPNDRFFAVRPEGSVSTLKIQRTERGDSAVYLCASSLSATGELFFGEGSRLTVL.

This rearrangement joins TRBV7-2 to TRBJ2-1; the match to TRBD2 covers 7 bases. The V gene's germline CDR1 is SGHTA and CDR2 FQGNSA. The V gene end was trimmed by 1 base and the J gene end by 1 base; junction bases not matched to a gene: 1. The CDR3 has 15 amino acids. CDR3 bases: TGTGCCAGCAGCTTAGGGGGACTATCCTACAATGAGCAGTTCTTC. The encoded protein is CASSLGGLSYNEQFF.

This clone was counted once. This chain uses TRBV4-3 with TRBJ1-1; D unclear. This CDR3 spans 16 amino acids. The V and J ends lost 0 bases and 1 base respectively, with 12 bases between them. Per germline, CDR1 LGHNA and CDR2 YSLEER. CDR3 sequence reads: CASSQELGGGNTEAFF. CDR3 bases: TGCGCCAGCAGCCAAGAGTTGGGAGGAGGGAACACTGAAGCTTTCTTT.

This clone has only one observation. The rearrangement links TRBV28 to TRBJ2-1; D is tentatively TRBD1 or TRBD2 (5 bases each). The V and J ends lost 6 bases and 10 bases respectively, with 16 bases between them. This CDR3 is built from 13 residues. Germline CDR1 MDHEN, CDR2 SYDVKM. Here the CDR3 reads CASRGTNDGEQFF. CDR3 nucleotide sequence: TGTGCCAGCAGGGGGACCAACGACGGAGAGCAGTTCTTC.

This sequence joins TRBV19 and TRBJ2-2, with TRBD2 matching over 8 bases. The CDR3 runs 14 residues. From germline, CDR1 is LNHDA and CDR2 SQIVND (reference sequence). V dropped 6 bases and J dropped 10; count of bases not matched to a gene: 10. The CDR3 DNA reads TGTGCCAGTAGCCCGGGACTAGTCGCCGTGGAGCTGTTTTTT. The encoded protein is CASSPGLVAVELFF.

This chain connects TRBV28 to TRBJ1-4; 9 bases agree with TRBD1. Germline lookup yields CDR1 MDHEN and CDR2 SYDVKM. The CDR3 totals 14 residues. V was clipped by 6 bases and J by 13 bases; unmatched bases: 12. This CDR3 is CASSRGQGREGLFF. The CDR3 DNA reads as TGTGCCAGCAGCCGGGGACAGGGCAGGGAGGGACTGTTTTTT.

This chain uses TRBV14 with TRBJ2-2; D is unresolved. The V end was cut by 2 bases, the J end by 7 bases, with 11 bases between. Germline CDR1 SGHDN, CDR2 FVKESK. This CDR3 has 14 amino acids. Here the CDR3 reads CASSQLRLDGELFF. The CDR3 DNA sequence: TGTGCCAGCAGCCAACTTCGACTGGACGGGGAGCTGTTTTTT.

The chain carries TRBV29-1 and TRBJ2-1; D may be TRBD2 (5 bases). V was shortened by 7 bases and J by 6 bases, with 10 bases between the two germline ends. The germline V gene has CDR1 SQVTM and CDR2 ANQGSEA. The length of the CDR3 is 11 residues. The CDR3 region has the DNA TGCAGCGCCACGGAGGCCAATGAGCAGTTCTTC. As protein: CSATEANEQFF.

This clone is a singleton in its sample. This sequence joins TRBV19 and TRBJ1-5; D is perhaps TRBD1 (5 bases). Germline CDR1 LNHDA, CDR2 SQIVND (reference sequence). This CDR3 has 15 residues. The V and J ends lost 5 bases and 3 bases respectively, with 14 bases between them. CDR3 in DNA: TGTGCCAGTAGTCCGACCGGGACCCCCAATCAGCCCCAGCATTTT. Translating it yields CASSPTGTPNQPQHF.

This clone was observed a few times. CDR3 residues: CASRSYRGAPRSTDTQYF. In DNA, the CDR3 is TGTGCCAGCAGGTCGTACAGGGGGGCACCTCGTAGCACAGATACGCAGTATTTT. The J gene is TRBJ2-3, the V gene TRBV11-2; 8 bases agree with TRBD1. Unmatched junction bases numbered 14, after V lost 6 bases and J lost 0 bases. Germline lookup yields CDR1 SGHAT and CDR2 FQNNGV. The length of the CDR3 is 18 residues.